This T cell receptor beta chain was identified in a study of cytomegalovirus exposure and HLA in healthy donors (dated by TCRdb to the late 2010s). Notes on the research overall: In an earlier analysis of 550 to 750 of the donors, approximately 260 Gb of sequence data and 100 million or so unique TCR beta sequences from 150 million to 200 million T cells were reported. To decide whether each TCR beta V gene segment behaved as functional or pseudogenic, an earlier analysis of some 580 of the donors relied on high-throughput TCR beta sequencing. Genome-wide SNP genotypes for about 65% of the 666 donors were used in a later genetic analysis, which treated that subset as a discovery cohort. An early release covering roughly 600 HLA-typed donors comprised about 290 gigabases of sequencing data and around 86 million unique TCR sequences. A handful of DR-DQ haplotypes were handled as single units for association and clustering because linkage in the cohort was strong. The genetic ancestry cluster associated with self-reported Caucasian donors included 70% to 85% of the approximately 410 genotyped donors. All discovery cohort repertoires had been generated on a single sequencing platform. The T cell repertoires of several hundred subjects were profiled by immunosequencing and related to cytomegalovirus serostatus. A separate validation cohort of about 110 different subjects was used in addition to the roughly 720-subject first cohort. To predict cytomegalovirus infection status, the study brought together high-throughput TCR immunosequencing, statistical association of individual TCRs with disease status, and machine learning. The study aimed to test whether cataloging public T cell receptors could reveal signatures of past pathogen exposure. The number of donors typed differed by locus, with roughly 620-630 for A, B, C, DRB1 and DQB1, 522 for DQA1, about 610 for DPA1, and roughly 450 for DPB1. Among 350 to 400 genotyped donors of the cohort, an average of about 240,000 unique TCR beta nucleotide sequences were sequenced per donor, 15% to 20% of them non-productive. Rather than drawing on any new phenotypic data, the later analysis identified candidate immune exposures from TCR beta sequences and the way those sequences occurred across donors. A later analysis re-examined previously published TCR beta repertoires from 610 or so donors and added high-resolution HLA genotyping to investigate patterns of TCR occurrence. Donor age, sex, ethnicity and CMV serostatus were compiled alongside the repertoire data. HLA typing covered class I and class II loci at four-digit resolution. Broader findings and caveats from the paper: A later genetic analysis reported fewer N-insertions in productive TCRs among donors in an Asian-associated ancestry cluster than the roughly 670-donor mean. Across donors, most TCR sequences were observed very rarely, whereas some public TCRs were present in many individuals. Compared with equally common non-associated chains, HLA-associated TCR beta chains in a later analysis were more clonally expanded and had lower generation probabilities. When HLA alleles, especially DR and DQ, strongly co-occurred, attributing TCR associations to individual alleles was difficult. In both the original and validation cohorts, the classifier was reported to diagnose cytomegalovirus status with high specificity and sensitivity. Because some donors lacked HLA typing at each locus, the association tests relied only on the typed subset. Because counts were too low, about 15 rarely observed V segments, including chromosome 9 orphons, were left out of the earlier analysis of approximately 500 of the donors. A cluster of highly shared sequence variants was judged likely to be a technical artifact of the sequencing pipeline. In an earlier analysis of approximately 600 of the donors, most TCR beta V segments were observed in productive rearrangements about 87% or about 30% of the time, broadly matching IMGT annotations. In a later analysis, the rate of TCR association differed among HLA loci, with DRB1 alleles having the most associated TCRs and HLA-C alleles having the fewest. In the study, about 150 TCR beta chains were listed as associated with cytomegalovirus. According to the authors, the approach could potentially be generalized to other disease states and immunological phenotypes. V-gene and J-gene trimming of TCR beta chains was associated with a missense DCLRE1C variant in a later genetic analysis, and the association was replicated in an independent cohort. A few of the identified cytomegalovirus-associated TCR beta chains were confirmed in vitro to be specific for cytomegalovirus antigens. Immune exposure information for the cohort was limited to CMV serostatus. In this cohort, only TCR beta chains were sequenced, and detectable features were limited by the absence of alpha or paired-chain data. Linkage disequilibrium might explain the correlated functional status among segregating V segments, but an unknown experimental factor could not be excluded. Presence/absence analyses assumed roughly uniform sequencing depth across donors, an assumption that may not hold. In a later analysis, several top co-occurrence clusters were reported to appear linked to parvovirus B19, influenza, CMV and Epstein-Barr virus. A further reported finding was that TCR beta sequences accurately predicted the HLA-A and HLA-B alleles for most subjects in the first cohort. Specific HLA alleles were associated with more than 15,000 TCR beta sequences at a false discovery rate of 0.05 in a later analysis. In a later analysis, most CMV-associated TCR beta chains were found to appear HLA-restricted, with HLA associations seemingly driven largely by CMV exposure. Some IMGT-functional V segments, including TRBV6-2 and TRBV6-3, could not be distinguished by the 87-base-pair reads and were therefore excluded.

The cohort consisted of more than 650 healthy bone marrow donors. At the time of sampling, all cohort members were nominally healthy, though unrecorded immune exposures were likely present. The donor was CMV seronegative and belonged to the group of under 400 seronegative cohort members. Every donor gave a peripheral blood sample, and the peripheral blood mononuclear cells from that sample were used for TCR beta sequencing. The Qiagen DNeasy Blood Extraction Kit was used to extract genomic DNA from the blood cell samples. Reading the germline V gene gives CDR1 SGHTA and CDR2 FQGNSA. The CDR3 has 16 amino acids, counting the end cysteine and phenylalanine. Of the read, only the CDR3 DNA is kept; its 48 bases are in frame from base 1. Trimmed from V: 4 bases; trimmed from J: 4 bases; junction bases lacking a gene match: 9. The method was the immunoSEQ multiplex PCR assay. For the multiplex PCR, a mixture combining 60 forward primers for TCR Vbeta segments and 13 reverse primers for TCR Jbeta segments was used. The CDR3 region of rearranged TCR beta genes was amplified from genomic DNA by a multiplex PCR assay. On the Illumina HiSeq System, the amplified TCR beta libraries were sequenced as 87-base-pair reads. On the study's bioinformatics: Across the 670 or so repertoires, a later analysis counted tens of millions of unique TCR beta chains, approximately 12 million of which were shared by at least two donors. Raw reads were error-corrected and collapsed into unique sequences with a nearest-neighbor algorithm that merged closely related sequences to remove PCR and sequencing errors. To assign V, D and J gene segments, CDR3 sequences were aligned to IMGT reference sequences. For a sequence to be retained, a match of at least six nucleotides was required to both a V gene segment and a J gene segment. Rearrangements were called productive when the CDR3 lacked stop codons and stayed in frame with V and J; all others were non-productive. CDR3 was defined by IMGT convention, running from the second conserved V-encoded cysteine to the conserved J-encoded phenylalanine. The earlier analysis of a few hundred of the donors excluded sequences that lacked an unambiguous match to a single V gene segment. In an earlier analysis of 450 to 750 of the donors, a V segment was called functional when productive rearrangements were above 56.7%, and segregating when the standard deviation between donors exceeded 5%. A statistical classification framework was built for diagnosing cytomegalovirus status from the catalog of TCR beta chain sequences. A later analysis assigned V and J genes by comparing TCR nucleotide sequences with IMGT/GENE-DB human TR gene sequences. Using the TCRdist pipeline, a later analysis assigned CDR3 sequences along with most-parsimonious VDJ recombination scenarios. In a later analysis, each TCR beta chain was defined by its CDR3 amino acid sequence together with its V-gene family, and reads without a unique V-gene family were excluded. In a later analysis, 500 to 700 highly shared, low-generation-probability nucleotide sequences were removed to address suspected cross-contamination and a sequencing artifact. In a later analysis, a clonal expansion index for each public chain was calculated from normalized within-repertoire ranks of inferred template counts. Generation probabilities in a later analysis came from a VDJ recombination model fitted to out-of-frame rearrangements, and those results were checked against IGoR. A later analysis scored TCR-TCR, TCR-HLA and TCR-CMV co-occurrence with hypergeometric tests, applying a repertoire-size bias correction to TCR pairs. A later analysis estimated false discovery rates by permuting HLA or CMV assignments 20 times. In a later analysis, co-occurring TCRs were grouped using DBSCAN, with TCRdist sequence similarity added in when clustering inside HLA-allele-positive subsets. Repertoires with fewer than 30,000 or more than 120,000 public chains were left out of co-occurrence clustering, as were about 5 repertoires with anomalous nucleotide sharing. The source is immuneACCESS, and TCRdb retained only in-frame sequences with V and J called. Part of the clones is not carried over; for the studies checked, unresolved V genes explain less than half of this, and the remainder is unexplained. Clone size and the V and J calls come from that table; the DNA yielded D and trimming. The sample records about 130,000 clones, around three quarters of which are singletons. Jointly, the top ten make up about 2.9% of the sample.

About this clone: Its antigen remains unidentified. No clone much larger than this one lies a single base away; base qualities are absent.

The chain is made from TRBV7-2 and TRBJ2-7, and TRBD1 matches 11 of the central bases. Material for sequencing was PBMCs. This receptor was obtained from a man aged 40-55 years in good health and CMV-seronegative. The base sequence is TGTGCCAGCAGCTCGGTAGCCGGGACAGGGGGTTACGAGCAGTACTTC. This is translated as CASSSVAGTGGYEQYF.